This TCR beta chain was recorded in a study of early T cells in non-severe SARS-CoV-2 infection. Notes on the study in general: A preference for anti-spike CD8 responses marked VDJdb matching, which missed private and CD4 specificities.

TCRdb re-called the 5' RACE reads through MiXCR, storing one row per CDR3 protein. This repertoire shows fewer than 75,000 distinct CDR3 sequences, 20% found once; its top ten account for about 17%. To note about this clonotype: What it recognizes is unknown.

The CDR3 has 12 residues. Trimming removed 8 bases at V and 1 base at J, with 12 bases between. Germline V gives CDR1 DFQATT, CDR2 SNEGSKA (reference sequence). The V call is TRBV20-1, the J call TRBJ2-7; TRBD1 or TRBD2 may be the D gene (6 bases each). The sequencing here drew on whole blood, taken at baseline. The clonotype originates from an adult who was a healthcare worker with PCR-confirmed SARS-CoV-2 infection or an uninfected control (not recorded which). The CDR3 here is CSFTGASYEQYF. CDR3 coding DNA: TGCAGTTTCACGGGGGCATCCTACGAGCAGTACTTC.